The source of this T cell receptor beta chain is a study of spatial heterogeneity in lung cancer. CDR1 and CDR2 (germline): SGHTA, FQGNSA. The CDR3 length is 13 residues. The germline V and J ends were trimmed by 1 base and 5 bases, with 8 bases remaining between them. In the library, each TCR cDNA molecule bore its own unique molecular identifier. Via MiXCR, TCRdb re-called the 5' RACE reads, giving one row per CDR3 protein. Of over 85,000 distinct CDR3 sequences listed, approximately 19% are singletons. As for time point: blood at routine non-recurrence follow-up after resection. TCRs were sequenced from unsorted whole RNA of tumor, nontumor lung or PBMC. This clonotype was recorded a few times.

The chain recombines TRBV7-2 with TRBJ1-2; D uncertain. This sequence was found in a male donor with early-stage non-small cell lung cancer. This specimen was PBMCs, taken at follow-up. The CDR3 loop is CASSLDKLYGYTF. The CDR3 DNA reads as TGTGCCAGCAGCTTAGACAAGCTTTATGGCTACACCTTC.